This note documents a single TCR beta chain sequence. The sample comes from a study of blood T cell repertoires in COVID-19. Study overall: Both acute and convalescent COVID-19 samples were obtained from the United States, Italy and Spain. T cells, B-cell-depleted T cells, or PBMCs supplied cDNA or gDNA.

Germline lookup yields CDR1 LGHNA and CDR2 YNFKEQ. CDR3 length equals 14 residues. The germline V and J ends were trimmed by 3 bases and 5 bases, with 11 bases remaining between them. Original analysis: Amplified reference gene primers provided the basis for estimating nucleated cell counts. Clones were read by immunoSEQ multiplex PCR, and TCRdb kept only the in-frame ones, dropping some. V and J calls and clone size are as listed in that table; D and trimming were resolved from the DNA. The sample lists approximately 37,000 clones; about nine tenths were seen once. The sample consisted of peripheral blood. The chain couples TRBV4-2 to TRBJ2-1; D possibly corresponds to TRBD1 (5 bases). The receptor's source is a man in his forties or fifties with active COVID-19. The CDR3 region is CASSQPMGHNEQFF. The CDR3 DNA follows: TGTGCCAGCAGCCAGCCCATGGGGCACAATGAGCAGTTCTTC.